This TCR beta chain was observed in a study of cytomegalovirus exposure and HLA in healthy donors. The study's findings and limits: Productive rates of about 90% or about 30% were seen for most TCR beta V segments in an earlier analysis. Later, an analysis showed that TCR beta chains associated with HLA were more clonally expanded than others that were equally common. Among TCR sequences, most were rare, though some public TCRs appeared in many donors.

Turning to this clone: As yet, its antigen is unknown.

PCR involved 60 Vbeta and 13 Jbeta primers. Per the original methods: A follow-up analysis tallied about 88 million unique TCR beta chains, roughly 11 million shared. Generated by immunoSEQ multiplex PCR, the TCRdb table keeps only in-frame clones and is missing some. V and J calls and clone size are copied from that table; D and trimming were computed from the DNA. This sample has around 190,000 clones, with more than 65% found just once. The CDR3 is made up of 11 amino acids. Losses at the gene ends were 6 bases for V and 11 bases for J; bases not matched to a gene: 3. Germline V gene lookup returns CDR1 SGHAT and CDR2 FQNNGV.

This receptor was obtained from a girl aged 2-15 years in good health and CMV-seropositive. Sequencing was done on a sample of PBMCs. This sequence joins TRBV11-2 and TRBJ1-5; 8 bases align to TRBD1. In DNA, the CDR3 is TGTGCCAGCAGAGGACAGGGTTCCCAGCATTTT. As protein: CASRGQGSQHF.